This T cell receptor beta chain stems from a study of immune evolution from preneoplasia to lung adenocarcinoma. Germline values: CDR1 ENHRY, CDR2 SYGVKD. The V gene lost 2 bases and the J gene lost 1 base, with 6 bases spanning the gap. This CDR3 has 13 amino acids. Clones were sequenced by immunoSEQ multiplex PCR, and TCRdb holds only the in-frame ones, with some missing. The repertoire holds around 41,000 clones, with approximately 79% as singletons. This clone has a handful of counts. Material: FFPE invasive lung adenocarcinoma tissue. This chain connects TRBV10-3 to TRBJ2-7, with unresolved D. The sequence was obtained from a person between 55 and 69 years old with lung adenocarcinoma. The CDR3, as DNA: TGTGCCATCAGTGAGAGCCTTTCCTACGAGCAGTACTTC. Protein product: CAISESLSYEQYF.